These 8 T cell receptor beta chains came from one sample sequenced in a study of T cell therapy after organ transplantation. These receptors lack a known antigen. Profiled with immunoSEQ multiplex PCR; TCRdb holds only in-frame clones, not every one. The sample lists about 20,000 clones, about four fifths occurring once. As to time point: 20-29 weeks after completion of therapy. The input for sequencing was CD8+ T cells from blood, taken after autologous CMV-specific T cell therapy. The receptors originated from a human patient who had received a solid organ transplant and had CMV disease. Some T cells may possibly be graft donor cells.

V and J are TRBV10-1 and TRBJ1-2; no definite D call. Germline V gene lookup returns CDR1 WNHNN and CDR2 SYGVQD (reference sequence). The CDR3 sequence is 13 residues long. The V gene lost 6 bases and the J gene lost 6 bases, with 14 bases spanning the gap. Here the CDR3 reads CASSLQVRHGYTF. CDR3 DNA: TGCGCCAGCAGCCTCCAGGTCAGGCATGGCTACACCTTC.

The chain uses TRBV27 and TRBJ2-1; D may correspond to TRBD1 or TRBD2 (7 bases each). This CDR3 is 13 amino acids long. V was shortened by 9 bases and J by 4 bases, with 13 bases between the two germline ends. Germline-derived CDR1 and CDR2 are MNHEY and SMNVEV (reference sequence). This CDR3 reads CASGRGPYNEQFF. Written as DNA, the CDR3 is TGTGCCAGTGGGAGGGGGCCATACAATGAGCAGTTCTTC.

In this sample, this clone turned up once. The CDR3 here is CAAGQPPNEQYF. The CDR3 region has the DNA TGTGCCGCGGGACAACCTCCTAACGAGCAGTACTTC. V gene TRBV6-6 combines with J gene TRBJ2-7, with D possibly being TRBD1 or TRBD2 (6 bases each). Germline CDR1 reads MNHNY; CDR2 reads SVGAGI (reference sequence). The V and J ends lost 11 bases and 5 bases respectively, with 16 bases between them. The CDR3 is made up of 12 amino acids.

The chain employs TRBV5-1 and TRBJ2-7; 8 bases line up with TRBD2. Per the germline V gene, CDR1 is SGHRS and CDR2 is YFSETQ. This CDR3 has 12 amino acids. The V segment lost 5 bases and the J segment 6 bases; nucleotides outside the gene matches: 4. CDR3 loop: CASSRGGLEQYF. CDR3 nucleotide sequence: TGCGCCAGCAGTCGGGGGGGTCTCGAGCAGTACTTC.

The gene calls are TRBV14 and TRBJ1-1; no definite D call. The V gene's germline CDR1 is SGHDN and CDR2 FVKESK. This CDR3 spans 15 amino acids. V lost 0 bases and J 4 bases, leaving 12 bases between the germline ends. Here the CDR3 DNA reads TGTGCCAGCAGCCAAGATTTCGTCGGGAGCACTGAAGCTTTCTTT. Translating it yields CASSQDFVGSTEAFF. The variable domain in full, completed from reference TRBV14 and TRBJ1-1, reads EAGVTQFPSHSVIEKGQTVTLRCDPISGHDNLYWYRRVMGKEIKFLLHFVKESKQDESGMPNNRFLAERTGGTYSTLKVQPAELEDSGVYFCASSQDFVGSTEAFFGQGTRLTVV.

This sequence joins TRBV7-6 and TRBJ1-3; D is ambiguous. The V gene's germline CDR1 is SGHVS and CDR2 FNYEAQ. The CDR3 runs 15 residues. Trimming removed 8 bases at V and 0 bases at J, with 14 bases between. The CDR3 nucleotides are TGTGCCAGCCGCCCAAGGGATAACTCTGGAAACACCATATATTTT. Translated: CASRPRDNSGNTIYF.

The V gene is TRBV6-5, the J gene TRBJ2-1; tentative D call: TRBD1 (5 bases). The V end was cut by 0 bases, the J end by 10 bases, with 19 bases between. The CDR3 consists of 16 residues. Germline V lookup: CDR1 MNHEY, CDR2 SVGAGI. CDR3 amino acids: CASSYSSQGARGEQFF. The CDR3 region has the DNA TGTGCCAGCAGTTACTCGAGTCAGGGTGCACGTGGCGAGCAGTTCTTC.

This chain uses TRBV18 with TRBJ1-1, with D hard to call. Germline V gene sequence: CDR1 KGHSH, CDR2 LQKENI. V lost 3 bases and J 0 bases, leaving 8 bases between the germline ends. This CDR3 is built from 14 residues. The CDR3 DNA is TGTGCCAGCTCACCCACAGTGTTGAACACTGAAGCTTTCTTT. It translates to CASSPTVLNTEAFF.